This TCR beta chain is drawn from a study of OX40 agonist ivuxolimab in advanced cancers. Study summary: Patients were given ivuxolimab, an antibody that agonizes OX40 (CD134). Three patients responded partially, comprising one with hepatocellular carcinoma and two with cutaneous melanoma. Study-wide points: In general, CD8+ T cells held more expanded clones than CD4+ did, on average.

Here immunoSEQ multiplex PCR was the method, and the copy in TCRdb shows in-frame clones only, minus some. The sample comprises approximately 99,000 clones, roughly nine tenths of which are singletons, and around 5.5% rests with the top ten. The CDR3 has 15 amino acids. CDR1 is WSHSY, CDR2 SAAADI, per germline. Trimming cost V 0 bases and J 2 bases, with 8 bases left between them. Comments on this clone: No antigen is known for it.

This TCR came from an adult with an advanced solid tumor such as melanoma, head and neck, liver or kidney cancer. J is TRBJ1-5 and V is TRBV10-2; maybe TRBD1 (5 bases). This specimen consisted of CD4+ or CD8+ T cells sorted from blood, obtained in a trial of the OX40 agonist ivuxolimab. The CDR3 DNA sequence: TGCGCCAGCAGTGAGTCTTCCAGGGGCAATCAGCCCCAGCATTTT. Its protein is CASSESSRGNQPQHF.